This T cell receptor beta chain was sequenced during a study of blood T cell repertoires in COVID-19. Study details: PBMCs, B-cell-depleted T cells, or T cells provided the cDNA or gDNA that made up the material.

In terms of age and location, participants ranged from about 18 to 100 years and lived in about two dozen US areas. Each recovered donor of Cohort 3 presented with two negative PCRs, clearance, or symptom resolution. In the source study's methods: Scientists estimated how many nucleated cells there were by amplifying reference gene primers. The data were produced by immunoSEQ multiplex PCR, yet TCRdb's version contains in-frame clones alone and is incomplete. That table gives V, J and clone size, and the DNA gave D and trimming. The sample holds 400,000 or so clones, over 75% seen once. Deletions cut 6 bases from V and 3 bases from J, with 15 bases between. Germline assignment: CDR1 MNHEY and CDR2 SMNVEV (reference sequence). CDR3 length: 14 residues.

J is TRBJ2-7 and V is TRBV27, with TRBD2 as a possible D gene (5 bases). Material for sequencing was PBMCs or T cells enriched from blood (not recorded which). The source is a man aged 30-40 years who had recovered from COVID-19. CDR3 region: CASRLYAGVYEQYF. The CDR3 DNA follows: TGTGCCAGCAGACTATACGCCGGGGTCTACGAGCAGTACTTC.